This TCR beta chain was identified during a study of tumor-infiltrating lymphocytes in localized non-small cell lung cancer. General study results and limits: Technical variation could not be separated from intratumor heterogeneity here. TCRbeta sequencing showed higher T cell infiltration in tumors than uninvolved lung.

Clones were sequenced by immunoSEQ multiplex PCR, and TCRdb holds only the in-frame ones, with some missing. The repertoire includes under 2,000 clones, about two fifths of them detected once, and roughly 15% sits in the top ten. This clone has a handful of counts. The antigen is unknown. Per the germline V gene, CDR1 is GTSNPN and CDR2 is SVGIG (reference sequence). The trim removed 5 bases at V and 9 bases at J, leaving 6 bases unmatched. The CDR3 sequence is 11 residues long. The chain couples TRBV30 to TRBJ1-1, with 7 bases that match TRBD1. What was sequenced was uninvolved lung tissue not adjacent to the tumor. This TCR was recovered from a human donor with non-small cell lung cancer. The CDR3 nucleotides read TGTGCCTGGGTAAGACAGGGACAAGCTTTCTTT. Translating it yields CAWVRQGQAFF.